This T cell receptor (beta chain) is drawn from a study of shared clonotypes between healthy human individuals. Across the whole study: The study used three CD4 naive, three CD4 memory, two CD8 naive and one CD8 memory plate per donor. Study observations and caveats: Clonotypes not shared had lower generation probabilities than those common to all four donors.

Germline CDR1 and CDR2: SEHNR and FQNEAQ (reference sequence). V dropped 5 bases and J dropped 2; count of bases not matched to a gene: 13. There are 18 residues in the CDR3. Positive CCR7 selection of CD45RO-negative cells yielded the naive CD8 cells, and terminally differentiated effector memory CD45RA+ cells were excluded. Sequencing was at deep level. Here immunoSEQ multiplex PCR was the method, and the copy in TCRdb shows in-frame clones only, minus some. The sample records around 2,000,000 clones, about 95% being singletons. As for this clone: Antigen: not known.

This chain links TRBV7-9 with TRBJ2-7; 12 bases are shared with TRBD2. The sequence was obtained from a man between 18 and 35 years old in good health. What was sequenced was naive CD8+ T cells sorted from blood. The CDR3 is CASSQTSGSLFGAYEQYF. The CDR3 DNA sequence: TGTGCCAGCAGCCAGACTAGCGGGAGCCTTTTTGGGGCCTACGAGCAGTACTTC. Full variable domain (remainder filled in from reference TRBV7-9 and TRBJ2-7): DTGVSQNPRHKITKRGQNVTFRCDPISEHNRLYWYRQTLGQGPEFLTYFQNEAQLEKSRLLSDRFSAERPKGSFSTLEIQRTEQGDSAMYLCASSQTSGSLFGAYEQYFGPGTRLTVT.